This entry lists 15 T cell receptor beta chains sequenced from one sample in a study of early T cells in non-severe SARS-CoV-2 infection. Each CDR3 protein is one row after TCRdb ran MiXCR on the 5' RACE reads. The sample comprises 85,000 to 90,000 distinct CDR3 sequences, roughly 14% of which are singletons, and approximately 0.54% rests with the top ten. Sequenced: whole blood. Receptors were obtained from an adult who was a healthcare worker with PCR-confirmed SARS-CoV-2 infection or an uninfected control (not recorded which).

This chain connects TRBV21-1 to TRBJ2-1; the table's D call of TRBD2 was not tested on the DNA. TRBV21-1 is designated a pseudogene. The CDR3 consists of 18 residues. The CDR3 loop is CASTTGRSSSTGGHEQFF. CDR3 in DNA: TGTGCCAGCACCACCGGGCGGTCTTCTAGCACGGGAGGGCATGAGCAGTTCTTC.

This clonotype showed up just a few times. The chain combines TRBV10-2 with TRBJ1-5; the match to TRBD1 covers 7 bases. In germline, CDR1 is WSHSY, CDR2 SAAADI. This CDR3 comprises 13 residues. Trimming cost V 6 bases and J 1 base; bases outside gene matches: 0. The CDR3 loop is CASRQGSNQPQHF. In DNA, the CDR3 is TGCGCCAGCAGACAGGGGAGCAATCAGCCCCAGCATTTT.

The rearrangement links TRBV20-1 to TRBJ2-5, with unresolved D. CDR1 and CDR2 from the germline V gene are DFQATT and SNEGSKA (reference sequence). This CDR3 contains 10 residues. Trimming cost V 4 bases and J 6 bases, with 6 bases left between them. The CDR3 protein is CSATQKTQYF. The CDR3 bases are TGCAGTGCTACCCAGAAGACCCAGTACTTC.

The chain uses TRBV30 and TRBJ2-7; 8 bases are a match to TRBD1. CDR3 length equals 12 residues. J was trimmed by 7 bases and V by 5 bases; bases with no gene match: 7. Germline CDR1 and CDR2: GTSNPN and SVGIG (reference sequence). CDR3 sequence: CAWDKTGGEQYV. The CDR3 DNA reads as TGTGCCTGGGATAAAACAGGGGGGGAGCAGTACGTC.

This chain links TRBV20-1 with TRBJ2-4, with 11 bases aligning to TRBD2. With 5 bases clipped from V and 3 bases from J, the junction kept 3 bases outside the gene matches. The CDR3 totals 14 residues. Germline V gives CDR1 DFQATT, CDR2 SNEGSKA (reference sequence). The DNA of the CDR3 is TGCAGTGCTTCTACTAGCGGGGGCAAAAACATTCAGTACTTC. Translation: CSASTSGGKNIQYF.

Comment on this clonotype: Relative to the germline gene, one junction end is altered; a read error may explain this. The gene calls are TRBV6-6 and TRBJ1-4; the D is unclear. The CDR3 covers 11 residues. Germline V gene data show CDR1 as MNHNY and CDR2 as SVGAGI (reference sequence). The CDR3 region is CANSSYEKLFF. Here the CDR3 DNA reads TGTGCCAACAGTTCTTATGAAAAACTGTTTTTT.

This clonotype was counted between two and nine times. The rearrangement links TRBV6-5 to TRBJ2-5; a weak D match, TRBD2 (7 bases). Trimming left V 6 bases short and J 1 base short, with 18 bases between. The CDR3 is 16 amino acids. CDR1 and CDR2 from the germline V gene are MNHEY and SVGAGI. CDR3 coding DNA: TGTGCCAGCAGGATGAACTTCCGGGGGGCCCAAGAGACCCAGTACTTC. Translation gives CASRMNFRGAQETQYF.

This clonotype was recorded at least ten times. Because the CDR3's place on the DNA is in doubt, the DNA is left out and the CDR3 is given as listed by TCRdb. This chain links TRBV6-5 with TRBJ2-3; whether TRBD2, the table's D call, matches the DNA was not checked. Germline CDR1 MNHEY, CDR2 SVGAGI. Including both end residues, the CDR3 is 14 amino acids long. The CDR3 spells CASSSSTSGGTQYF.

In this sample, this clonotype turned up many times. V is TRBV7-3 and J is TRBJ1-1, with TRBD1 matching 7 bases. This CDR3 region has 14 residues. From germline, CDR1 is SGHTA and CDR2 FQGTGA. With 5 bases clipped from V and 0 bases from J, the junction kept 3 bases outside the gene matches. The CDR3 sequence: CASSLGQMNTEAFF. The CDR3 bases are TGTGCCAGCAGCCTGGGACAGATGAACACTGAAGCTTTCTTT.

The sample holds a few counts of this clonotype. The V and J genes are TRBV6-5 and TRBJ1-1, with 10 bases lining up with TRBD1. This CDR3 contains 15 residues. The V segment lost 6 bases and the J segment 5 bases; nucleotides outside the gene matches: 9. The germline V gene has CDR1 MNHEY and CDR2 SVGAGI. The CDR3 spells CASRRQGALRTEAFF. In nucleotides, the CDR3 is TGTGCCAGCAGAAGACAGGGGGCGCTTCGAACTGAAGCTTTCTTT.

CDR3 residues: CASSERVNDPSNQPQHF. The CDR3 nucleotides are TGTGCCAGCAGTGAAAGGGTCAATGATCCTAGCAATCAGCCCCAGCATTTT. The genes are TRBV2 and TRBJ1-5, with D uncertain. The germline V gene encodes CDR1 SNHLY and CDR2 FYNNEI. The CDR3 is 17 residues long. Trimming shortened V by 2 bases and J by 0 bases, and 14 bases separated the two germline ends.

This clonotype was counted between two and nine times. Here the CDR3 reads CASSRTGQGTGYTF. CDR3 sequence (DNA): TGTGCCAGCAGTAGAACCGGACAGGGTACTGGCTACACCTTC. The chain employs TRBV6-6 and TRBJ1-2, with TRBD1 identical over 8 bases. V shed 5 bases and J 7 bases; nucleotides not matched to a gene: 9. This CDR3 region has 14 residues. Germline loops: CDR1 MNHNY, CDR2 SVGAGI (reference sequence).

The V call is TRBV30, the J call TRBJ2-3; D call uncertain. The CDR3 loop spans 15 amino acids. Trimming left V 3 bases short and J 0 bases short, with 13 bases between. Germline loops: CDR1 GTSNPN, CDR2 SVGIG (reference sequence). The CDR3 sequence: CAWSALGISTDTQYF. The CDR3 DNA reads TGTGCCTGGAGCGCCTTGGGGATAAGCACAGATACGCAGTATTTT.

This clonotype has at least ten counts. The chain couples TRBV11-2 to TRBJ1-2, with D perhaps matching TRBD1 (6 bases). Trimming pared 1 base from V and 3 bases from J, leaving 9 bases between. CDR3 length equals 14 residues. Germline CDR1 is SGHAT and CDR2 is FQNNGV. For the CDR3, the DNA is TGTGCCAGCAGCTTAGTAGGGGGGTACTATGGCTACACCTTC. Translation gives CASSLVGGYYGYTF.

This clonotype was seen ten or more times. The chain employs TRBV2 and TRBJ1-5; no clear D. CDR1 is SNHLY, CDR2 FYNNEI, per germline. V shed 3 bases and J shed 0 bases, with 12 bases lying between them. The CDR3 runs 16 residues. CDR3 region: CASSDVIGNSNQPQHF. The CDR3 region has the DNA TGTGCCAGCAGTGACGTTATCGGGAATAGCAATCAGCCCCAGCATTTT.